The entry that follows covers one T cell receptor (beta chain) sequence. Its antigen has not been determined. No base-level quality is on record; no much larger clone is a single base apart. These data belong to a study of blood T cell repertoires in COVID-19 (dated by TCRdb to the early 2020s). Notes on the research overall: Collaborator samples came from the United States, Italy and Spain and covered acute and convalescent phases of COVID-19. The prospective study material was composed of cDNA or gDNA derived from T cells, B-cell-depleted T cells, or PBMCs. Subjects who had been exposed to COVID-19, were actively infected with it, or had recovered from it provided the deeply sampled blood TCRbeta repertoires that made up the dataset. Where HLA class I and class II types were available, the types were taken from metadata supplied by the sample provider, not from assay-based typing. The repertoires were released in a freely available public database meant as a resource for research on the immune response to SARS-CoV-2. The sample metadata nearly always contained a de-identified subject ID, COVID-19 status, age in years and sex. Samples came from the ongoing ImmuneRACE study (first 160 participants) plus 1,254 subjects from 6 global collaborators.

TCRbeta CDR3 regions were amplified from genomic DNA using the immunoSEQ Assay, a bias-controlled multiplex PCR. As for how the authors treated the data: The number of nucleated cells in each sample was estimated from the amplification of reference gene primers within the assay. To quantify the absolute abundance of each unique TCRbeta CDR3 rearrangement, sequence reads were collapsed and filtered. For each sample, productive Simpson clonality was calculated by taking the square root of Simpson's diversity index across productive rearrangements. Sourced from immuneACCESS, this table was stored by TCRdb with only in-frame sequences that have V and J called. A share of the clones is absent; for the studies checked, an unresolved V gene accounts for under half, and the remainder has no known explanation. That table gives V, J and clone size, and the DNA gave D and trimming. The sample includes about 300,000 clones, with around 88% observed a single time. Over 6% of the sample rests with the top ten.

Another Seattle source contributed samples from volunteer blood donors who had recovered from COVID-19. The collaborating institutions used their own protocols to collect whole blood in K2EDTA tubes. For TCRbeta analysis, collaborator samples were shipped as frozen whole blood, as isolated PBMCs, or as DNA extracted from either sample type. Relative to germline, V is 4 bases shorter and J is 0 bases shorter, with 10 bases between their ends. From the cysteine through the phenylalanine, the CDR3 covers 15 amino acids. Kept here is only the CDR3 DNA, which spans 45 bases and is read in frame from base 1. According to the germline V gene (reference sequence), CDR1 reads GTSNPN and CDR2 reads SVGIG. Overall study results and their limits: How much clinical and demographic metadata was included differed by source and by participant, and the metadata was provided uncurated.

The TCR sequence derives from a woman in her twenties or thirties who had recovered from COVID-19. Sequencing was performed on peripheral blood. The chain is assembled from TRBV30 and TRBJ1-6, with no confidently assigned D gene. This receptor has the CDR3 CAWKPRSSYNSPLHF. The DNA sequence is TGTGCCTGGAAGCCTAGGAGCTCCTATAATTCACCCCTCCACTTT.